One and the same sample provided the 13 T cell receptor beta chains below, sequenced in a study of post-analysis software for immune sequencing data. Whole-study findings and limits: Four or five TRBV segments were significantly more frequent in patients than in controls. TRBV5-6, TRBV5-1 and TRBV20-1 were among these segments.

No cognate antigen is known for these TCRs. Carried by the TCR beta cDNA libraries were unique molecular identifiers. TCRdb recomputed calls from the PCR reads with MiXCR, one row per CDR3 protein. The sample gives a few hundred thousand distinct CDR3 sequences, 39% of which show up once; around 8% is in the top ten. The sample comprised blood. These receptor sequences come from a girl aged 2-9 years with multiple sclerosis.

The chain joins TRBV5-1 to TRBJ2-7; no firm D call. Germline CDR1 reads SGHRS; CDR2 reads YFSETQ. This CDR3 is built from 13 residues. Trimming shortened V by 7 bases and J by 0 bases, and 11 bases separated the two germline ends. This CDR3 is CASSRPSSYEQYF. The CDR3 bases are TGCGCCAGCTCTCGGCCCAGCTCCTACGAGCAGTACTTC.

The gene calls are TRBV20-1 and TRBJ2-3; a possible D gene is TRBD1 (5 bases). CDR1 is DFQATT and CDR2 is SNEGSKA in the germline V gene (reference sequence). Trimming took off 4 bases at V and 0 bases at J, with 17 bases between the two ends. This CDR3 comprises 16 residues. The CDR3 spells CSATSPTESSTDTQYF. The CDR3, as DNA: TGCAGTGCTACTTCCCCGACAGAGTCTAGCACAGATACGCAGTATTTT.

The V and J genes are TRBV5-1 and TRBJ2-1, with D perhaps TRBD2 (5 bases). V gave up 0 bases and J gave up 0 bases, with 13 bases separating them. The CDR3 spans 17 residues. From germline, CDR1 is SGHRS and CDR2 YFSETQ. Written as DNA, the CDR3 is TGCGCCAGCAGCTTGGGGGAGCCGCGGAGCTCCTACAATGAGCAGTTCTTC. It encodes CASSLGEPRSSYNEQFF. Drawing the rest from reference TRBV5-1 and TRBJ2-1, the complete variable domain is KAGVTQTPRYLIKTRGQQVTLSCSPISGHRSVSWYQQTPGQGLQFLFEYFSETQRNKGNFPGRFSGRQFSNSRSEMNVSTLELGDSALYLCASSLGEPRSSYNEQFFGPGTRLTVL.

V and J are TRBV4-2 and TRBJ1-6, with D possibly being TRBD1 (6 bases). This CDR3 has 17 residues. Trimming left V 0 bases short and J 9 bases short, with 18 bases between. Germline assignment: CDR1 LGHNA and CDR2 YNFKEQ. The CDR3 nucleotides are TGTGCCAGCAGCCAAGACCTGGTGGGGGCGAAAGGTTCACCCCTCCACTTT. Translating gives CASSQDLVGAKGSPLHF.

The rearrangement uses TRBV10-3 and TRBJ2-7; D is tentatively TRBD1 or TRBD2 (5 bases each). The CDR3 length is 15 residues. Germline CDR1 and CDR2: ENHRY and SYGVKD. V lost 6 bases and J lost 6, with 21 bases in between. Written as DNA, the CDR3 is TGTGCCATCAGGACCTCGGTTGAGGGGCGGTCCGAGCAGTACTTC. Translated, it gives CAIRTSVEGRSEQYF.

This clonotype was recorded a few times. The rearrangement links TRBV6-2 or TRBV6-3 to TRBJ2-7; D is possibly TRBD1 (6 bases). V lost 7 bases, J lost 5 bases, and 21 bases lay in between. This CDR3 is built from 15 residues. Germline V gives CDR1 MNHEY, CDR2 SVGEGT. Written as DNA, the CDR3 is TGTGCCAGCAACTCTAACTTCGGGCAGGGGAACGAGCAGTACTTC. This sequence encodes CASNSNFGQGNEQYF.

This clonotype was counted between two and nine times. The J gene is TRBJ2-7, the V gene TRBV12-3 or TRBV12-4, with D possibly TRBD1 on 7 matching bases. CDR3 size: 16 residues. V lost 5 bases and J lost 4, with 21 bases in between. The CDR3 DNA reads TGTGCCAGCAGTGGGGGGTTCGGGACAGCAGGTTACGAGCAGTACTTC. It yields the protein CASSGGFGTAGYEQYF.

J is TRBJ2-1 and V is TRBV7-2; TRBD1 agrees at 9 bases. Losses at the gene ends were 5 bases for V and 1 base for J; bases not matched to a gene: 6. Germline assignment: CDR1 SGHTA and CDR2 FQGNSA. The CDR3 is made up of 16 amino acids. CDR3 DNA: TGTGCCAGCAGCCCATTGGACAGGGGATCCTACAATGAGCAGTTCTTC. Translation: CASSPLDRGSYNEQFF.

This chain links TRBV11-2 with TRBJ2-7; 7 nucleotides agree with TRBD2. The germline V gene has CDR1 SGHAT and CDR2 FQNNGV. CDR3 length equals 15 residues. Trimming took 3 bases from V and 2 from J; bases not matched to a gene: 7. CDR3 sequence (DNA): TGTGCCAGCAGCTTGGGGGGAGGGAGCGCCTACGAGCAGTACTTC. It is translated as CASSLGGGSAYEQYF.

This chain joins TRBV20-1 and TRBJ2-5; the match to TRBD2 covers 9 bases. V lost 5 bases, J lost 1 base, and 2 bases stayed unmatched. Looked up from germline, CDR1 is DFQATT and CDR2 is SNEGSKA (reference sequence). The CDR3 totals 13 residues. CDR3 in DNA: TGCAGTGCTCAGACTAGCGGCCAAGAGACCCAGTACTTC. Translation gives CSAQTSGQETQYF.

This clonotype was observed a few times. The chain joins TRBV5-1 to TRBJ1-5, with D possibly matching TRBD1 (6 bases). V was cut by 2 bases and J by 6 bases, with 12 bases left in between. The CDR3 is made up of 14 amino acids. Germline values: CDR1 SGHRS, CDR2 YFSETQ. CDR3 DNA sequence: TGCGCCAGCAGCTTTGGGGGGGGCCGTCAGCCCCAGCATTTT. It specifies CASSFGGGRQPQHF.

The V call is TRBV3-1, the J call TRBJ2-7; D possibly uses TRBD1 or TRBD2 (5 bases each). The ends were cut back, 3 bases at V and 3 bases at J, with 15 bases in the middle. Germline V lookup: CDR1 LGHDT, CDR2 YNNKEL (reference sequence). The CDR3 totals 15 residues. CDR3 bases: TGTGCCAGCAGCCACCAGACAGTTGGGAGCTACGAGCAGTACTTC. Its translation: CASSHQTVGSYEQYF.

The rearrangement joins TRBV25-1 to TRBJ2-7; 10 positions agree with TRBD2. The V gene's germline CDR1 is MGHDK and CDR2 SYGVNS. The CDR3 loop spans 14 amino acids. After removal of 6 bases from V and 3 bases from J, the junction contained 5 bases not matched to a gene. CDR3 coding DNA: TGTGCCAGCAGCCTAGCGGGGGAAGACTACGAGCAGTACTTC. As protein: CASSLAGEDYEQYF.